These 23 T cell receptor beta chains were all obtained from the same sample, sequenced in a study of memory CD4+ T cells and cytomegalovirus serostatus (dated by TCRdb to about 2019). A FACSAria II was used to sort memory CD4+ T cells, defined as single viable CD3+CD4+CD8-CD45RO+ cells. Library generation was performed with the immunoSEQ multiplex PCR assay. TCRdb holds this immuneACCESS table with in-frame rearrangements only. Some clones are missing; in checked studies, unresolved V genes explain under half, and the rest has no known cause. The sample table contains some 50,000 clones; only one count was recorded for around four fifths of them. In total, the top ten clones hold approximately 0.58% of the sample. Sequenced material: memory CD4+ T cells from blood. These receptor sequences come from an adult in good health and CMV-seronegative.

DNA of the CDR3: TGTGCCACCAGCAGAGAGGTCCAGGGAAGTGAAGCTTTCTTT. Residues: CATSREVQGSEAFF. The J gene is TRBJ1-1, the V gene TRBV15; D possibly corresponds to TRBD1 (5 bases). Germline values: CDR1 LNHNV, CDR2 YYDKDF (reference sequence). The V gene lost 0 bases and the J gene lost 7 bases, with 12 bases spanning the gap. CDR3 length equals 14 residues.

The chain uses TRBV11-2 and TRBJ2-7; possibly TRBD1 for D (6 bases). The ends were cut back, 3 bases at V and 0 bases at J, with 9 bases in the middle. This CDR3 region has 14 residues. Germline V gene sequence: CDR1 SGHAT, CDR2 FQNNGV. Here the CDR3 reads CASSFNRASYEQYF. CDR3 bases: TGTGCCAGCAGCTTTAACAGGGCCTCCTACGAGCAGTACTTC.

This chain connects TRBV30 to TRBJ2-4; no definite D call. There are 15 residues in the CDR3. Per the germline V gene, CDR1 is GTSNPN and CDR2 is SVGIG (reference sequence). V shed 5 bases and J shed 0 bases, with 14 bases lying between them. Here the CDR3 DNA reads TGTGCCTGGGGCCCTCATACACTAGCCAAAAACATTCAGTACTTC. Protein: CAWGPHTLAKNIQYF.

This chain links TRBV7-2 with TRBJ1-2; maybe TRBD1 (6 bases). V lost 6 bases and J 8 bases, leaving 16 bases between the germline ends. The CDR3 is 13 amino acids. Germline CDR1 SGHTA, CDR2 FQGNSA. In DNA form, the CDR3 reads TGTGCCAGCAGAAGTGGCCTCCAGGGGGGCTACACCTTC. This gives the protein CASRSGLQGGYTF. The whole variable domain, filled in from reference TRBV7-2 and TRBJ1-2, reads GAGVSQSPSNKVTEKGKDVELRCDPISGHTALYWYRQSLGQGLEFLIYFQGNSAPDKSGLPSDRFSAERTGGSVSTLTIQRTQQEDSAVYLCASRSGLQGGYTFGSGTRLTVV.

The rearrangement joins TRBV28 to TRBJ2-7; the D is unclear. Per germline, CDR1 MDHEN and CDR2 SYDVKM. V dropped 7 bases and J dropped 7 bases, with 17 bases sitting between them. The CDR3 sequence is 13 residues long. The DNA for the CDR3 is TGTGCCAGCAAATTGGTGTTCGAAATTGAGCAGTACTTC. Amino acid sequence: CASKLVFEIEQYF.

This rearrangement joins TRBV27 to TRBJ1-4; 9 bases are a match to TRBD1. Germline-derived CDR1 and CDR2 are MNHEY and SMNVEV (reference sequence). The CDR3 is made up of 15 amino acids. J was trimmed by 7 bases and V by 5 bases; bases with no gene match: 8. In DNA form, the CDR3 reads TGTGCCAGCAGTCCTCGACAGGGGGGAGTTGAAAAACTGTTTTTT. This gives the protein CASSPRQGGVEKLFF.

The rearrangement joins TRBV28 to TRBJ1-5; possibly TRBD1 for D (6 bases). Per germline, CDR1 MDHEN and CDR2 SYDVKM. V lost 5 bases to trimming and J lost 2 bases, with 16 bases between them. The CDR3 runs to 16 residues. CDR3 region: CASSPRGRGGNQPQHF. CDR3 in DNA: TGTGCCAGCAGTCCCAGGGGAAGGGGGGGCAATCAGCCCCAGCATTTT.

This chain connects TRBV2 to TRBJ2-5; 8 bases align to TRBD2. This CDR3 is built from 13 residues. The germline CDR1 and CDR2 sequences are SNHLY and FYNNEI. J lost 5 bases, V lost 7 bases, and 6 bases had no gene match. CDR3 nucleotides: TGTGCCAGCAATAGCGGGGTCGGTGAGACCCAGTACTTC. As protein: CASNSGVGETQYF. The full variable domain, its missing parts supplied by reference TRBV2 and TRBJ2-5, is EPEVTQTPSHQVTQMGQEVILRCVPISNHLYFYWYRQILGQKVEFLVSFYNNEISEKSEIFDDQFSVERPDGSNFTLKIRSTKLEDSAMYFCASNSGVGETQYFGPGTRLLVL.

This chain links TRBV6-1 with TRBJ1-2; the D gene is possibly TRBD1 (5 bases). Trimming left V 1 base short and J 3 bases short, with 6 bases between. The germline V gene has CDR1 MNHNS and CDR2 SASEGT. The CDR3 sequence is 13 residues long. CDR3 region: CASSEGRDYGYTF. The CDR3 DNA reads TGTGCCAGCAGTGAAGGCAGGGACTATGGCTACACCTTC.

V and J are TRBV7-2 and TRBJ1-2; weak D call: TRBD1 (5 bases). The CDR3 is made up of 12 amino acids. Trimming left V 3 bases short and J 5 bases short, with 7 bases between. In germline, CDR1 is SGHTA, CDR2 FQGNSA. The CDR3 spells CASSLDTYGYTF. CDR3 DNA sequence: TGTGCCAGCAGCTTGGACACTTATGGCTACACCTTC.

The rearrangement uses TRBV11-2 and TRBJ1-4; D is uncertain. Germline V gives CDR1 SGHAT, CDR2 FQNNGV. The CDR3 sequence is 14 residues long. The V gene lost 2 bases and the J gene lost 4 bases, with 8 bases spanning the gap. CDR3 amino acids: CASSLQVNNEKLFF. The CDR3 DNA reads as TGTGCCAGCAGCTTACAGGTCAATAATGAAAAACTGTTTTTT.

The CDR3 is CASCREGFQPQHF. The CDR3 DNA follows: TGTGCCAGCTGCCGTGAGGGATTTCAGCCCCAGCATTTT. The genes are TRBV7-9 and TRBJ1-5; D is undetermined. From germline, CDR1 is SEHNR and CDR2 FQNEAQ (reference sequence). This CDR3 region has 13 residues. V dropped 8 bases and J dropped 6 bases, with 14 bases sitting between them.

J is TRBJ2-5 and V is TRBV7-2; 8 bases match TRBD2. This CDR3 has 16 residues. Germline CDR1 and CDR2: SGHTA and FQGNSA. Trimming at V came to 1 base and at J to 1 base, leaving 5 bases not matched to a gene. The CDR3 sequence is CASSLGWRGVQETQYF. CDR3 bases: TGTGCCAGCAGCTTAGGGTGGCGGGGGGTCCAAGAGACCCAGTACTTC.

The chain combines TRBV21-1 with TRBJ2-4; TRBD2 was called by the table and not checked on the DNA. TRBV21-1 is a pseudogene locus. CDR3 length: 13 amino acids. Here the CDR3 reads CASSKGRVVVQYF. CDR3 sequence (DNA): TGTGCCAGCAGCAAAGGCCGGGTCGTGGTTCAGTACTTC.

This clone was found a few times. CDR3 loop: CASSPGTGMNTEAFF. In DNA form, the CDR3 reads TGTGCCAGCTCACCAGGGACAGGCATGAACACTGAAGCTTTCTTT. The chain links TRBV18 to TRBJ1-1; 8 positions match TRBD1. Trimming at V came to 2 bases and at J to 0 bases, leaving 2 bases not matched to a gene. The germline V gene has CDR1 KGHSH and CDR2 LQKENI. The CDR3 loop spans 15 amino acids.

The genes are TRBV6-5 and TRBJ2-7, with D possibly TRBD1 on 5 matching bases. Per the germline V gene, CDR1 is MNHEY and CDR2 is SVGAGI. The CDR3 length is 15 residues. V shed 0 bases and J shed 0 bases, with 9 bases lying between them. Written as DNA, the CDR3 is TGTGCCAGCAGTTACTCATCAGGGCCCTCCTACGAGCAGTACTTC. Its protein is CASSYSSGPSYEQYF.

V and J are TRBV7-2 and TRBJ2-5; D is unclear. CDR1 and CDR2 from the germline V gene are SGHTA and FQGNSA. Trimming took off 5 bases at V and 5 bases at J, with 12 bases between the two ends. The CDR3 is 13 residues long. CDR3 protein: CASSLLIEETQYF. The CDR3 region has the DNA TGTGCCAGCAGCCTCCTGATCGAGGAGACCCAGTACTTC.

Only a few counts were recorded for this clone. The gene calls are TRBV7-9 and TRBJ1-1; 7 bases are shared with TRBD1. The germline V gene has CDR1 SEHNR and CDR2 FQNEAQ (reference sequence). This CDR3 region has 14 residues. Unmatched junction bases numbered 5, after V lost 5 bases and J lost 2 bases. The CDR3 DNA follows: TGTGCCAGCAGCAGGGACAGCACCAACACTGAAGCTTTCTTT. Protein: CASSRDSTNTEAFF.

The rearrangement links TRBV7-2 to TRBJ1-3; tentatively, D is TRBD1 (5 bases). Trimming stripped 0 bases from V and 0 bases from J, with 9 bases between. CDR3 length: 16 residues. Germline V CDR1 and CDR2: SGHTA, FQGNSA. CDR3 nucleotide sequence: TGTGCCAGCAGCTTAGCCGGGACCTACTCTGGAAACACCATATATTTT. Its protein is CASSLAGTYSGNTIYF.

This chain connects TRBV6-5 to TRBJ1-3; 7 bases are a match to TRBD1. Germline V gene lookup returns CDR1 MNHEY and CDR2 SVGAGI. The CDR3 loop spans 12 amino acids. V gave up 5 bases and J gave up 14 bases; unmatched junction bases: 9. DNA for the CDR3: TGTGCCAGCAGTCCAACCACAGGGGAGCTATATTTT. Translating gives CASSPTTGELYF.

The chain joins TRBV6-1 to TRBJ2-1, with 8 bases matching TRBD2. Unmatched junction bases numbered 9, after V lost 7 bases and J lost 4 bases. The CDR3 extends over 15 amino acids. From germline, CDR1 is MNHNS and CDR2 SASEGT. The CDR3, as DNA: TGTGCCAGCATGTATCGAGCGGGGGCTTACAATGAGCAGTTCTTC. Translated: CASMYRAGAYNEQFF.

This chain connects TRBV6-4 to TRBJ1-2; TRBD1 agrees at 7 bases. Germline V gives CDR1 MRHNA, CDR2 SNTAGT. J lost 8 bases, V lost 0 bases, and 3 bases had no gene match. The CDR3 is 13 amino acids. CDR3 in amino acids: CASSDSGGYGYTF. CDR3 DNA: TGTGCCAGCAGTGACTCAGGGGGCTACGGCTACACCTTC.

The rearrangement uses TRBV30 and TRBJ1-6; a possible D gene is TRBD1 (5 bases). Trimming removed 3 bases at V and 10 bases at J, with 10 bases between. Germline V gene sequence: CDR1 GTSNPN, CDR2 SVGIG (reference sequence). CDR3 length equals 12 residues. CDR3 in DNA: TGTGCCTGGAGCCAGGGCTGGTCACCCCTCCACTTT. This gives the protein CAWSQGWSPLHF.